A single sample is the source of the 16 T cell receptor beta chains below, sequenced in a study of shared clonotypes between healthy human individuals (TCRdb year 2020). Library generation was performed with the immunoSEQ multiplex PCR assay. This is the immuneACCESS table as TCRdb keeps it, with only in-frame sequences that have V and J called. A part of the clones is gone; compared with another copy, unresolved V genes explain less than half, and the rest is unexplained. This sample lists approximately 2.3 million clones; over 90% were detected once. The ten largest clones represent 0.39% of the sample. What was sequenced was naive CD4+ T cells from PBMCs. In light of the paper, this sample's cell subset or site label describes: CD45RA+ positively selected. The receptors stem from a man aged 18 to 35 in good health. Some clones in this sample may be carry-over from other donors' samples.

The chain uses TRBV7-9 and TRBJ2-7; 9 positions match TRBD2. The germline CDR1 and CDR2 sequences are SEHNR and FQNEAQ (reference sequence). This CDR3 contains 18 residues. V lost 2 bases and J lost 3; bases outside the gene matches: 14. The CDR3 loop reads CASSLSLVASGIFYEQYF. The DNA of the CDR3 is TGTGCCAGCAGCTTATCCCTGGTGGCTAGCGGGATATTCTACGAGCAGTACTTC.

This chain uses TRBV15 with TRBJ1-5; 7 positions agree with TRBD1. The germline CDR1 and CDR2 sequences are LNHNV and YYDKDF (reference sequence). The CDR3 sequence is 17 residues long. Germline trimming cut 1 base from V and 5 bases from J; bases unmatched to any gene: 11. The CDR3 nucleotides are TGTGCCACCAGCAGAGCATCTACGGGACAGAGAGATCAGCCCCAGCATTTT. Encoded protein: CATSRASTGQRDQPQHF.

V gene TRBV6-4 combines with J gene TRBJ2-1; 10 bases agree with TRBD1. The CDR3 has 17 amino acids. From germline, CDR1 is MRHNA and CDR2 SNTAGT. V was pared by 5 bases and J by 0 bases, with 7 bases of the junction left unmatched. CDR3: CASSFGGQGSSYNEQFF. The DNA of the CDR3 is TGTGCCAGCAGTTTTGGGGGACAGGGGAGCTCCTACAATGAGCAGTTCTTC.

This chain links TRBV5-5 with TRBJ1-5; D is perhaps TRBD1 (6 bases). Germline assignment: CDR1 SGHKS and CDR2 YYEKEE (reference sequence). This CDR3 comprises 15 residues. Trimming pared 6 bases from V and 7 bases from J, leaving 20 bases between. The chain's CDR3 is CASTEIPGGGQPQHF. The CDR3 region has the DNA TGTGCCAGCACCGAAATTCCGGGGGGCGGGCAGCCCCAGCATTTT. Variable domain in full (rest from reference TRBV5-5 and TRBJ1-5): DAGVTQSPTHLIKTRGQQVTLRCSPISGHKSVSWYQQVLGQGPQFIFQYYEKEERGRGNFPDRFSARQFPNYSSELNVNALLLGDSALYLCASTEIPGGGQPQHFGDGTRLSIL.

The chain couples TRBV4-2 to TRBJ2-7; TRBD1 might be the D (6 bases). Trimming took off 1 base at V and 3 bases at J, with 10 bases between the two ends. This CDR3 contains 14 residues. Germline V gene lookup returns CDR1 LGHNA and CDR2 YNFKEQ. CDR3 region: CASSQAGQLYEQYF. The CDR3 DNA reads as TGTGCCAGCAGCCAAGCCGGACAGCTCTACGAGCAGTACTTC.

This chain links TRBV5-1 with TRBJ2-1; maybe TRBD2 (5 bases). Trimming left V 3 bases short and J 8 bases short, with 12 bases between. The CDR3 length is 13 residues. Germline values: CDR1 SGHRS, CDR2 YFSETQ. The DNA of the CDR3 is TGCGCCAGCAGCTCCTACGGAGGCGATGAGCAGTTCTTC. It specifies CASSSYGGDEQFF.

Concerning this clone: The sample carries other DNA sequences with the same CDR3. This chain uses TRBV7-9 with TRBJ2-2; no clear D gene. Germline CDR1 is SEHNR and CDR2 is FQNEAQ (reference sequence). V was cut by 1 base and J by 5 bases, with 5 bases left in between. This CDR3 has 13 residues. This CDR3 is CASSLGDTGELFF. For the CDR3, the DNA is TGTGCCAGCAGCTTAGGGGATACCGGGGAGCTGTTTTTT.

This rearrangement joins TRBV6-6 to TRBJ2-7, with D possibly matching TRBD2 (6 bases). This CDR3 has 13 amino acids. CDR1 MNHNY and CDR2 SVGAGI come from the germline V gene (reference sequence). The V gene lost 8 bases and the J gene lost 0 bases, with 11 bases spanning the gap. The CDR3 region has the DNA TGTGCCAGCCGGAGGGGAAACTCCTACGAGCAGTACTTC. It is translated as CASRRGNSYEQYF.

The V gene is TRBV29-1, the J gene TRBJ2-3; D might be TRBD1 (6 bases). Germline values: CDR1 SQVTM, CDR2 ANQGSEA. The CDR3 runs to 16 residues. V dropped 1 base and J dropped 2 bases, with 16 bases sitting between them. CDR3 nucleotide sequence: TGCAGCGTTGAAGTGGGCCCAGGGGCCTTCACAGATACGCAGTATTTT. Translation: CSVEVGPGAFTDTQYF.

The chain employs TRBV7-6 and TRBJ2-7, with 12 bases matching TRBD2. V lost 1 base to trimming and J lost 5 bases; unmatched junction nucleotides: 12. Germline V gene sequence: CDR1 SGHVS, CDR2 FNYEAQ. The CDR3 has 18 amino acids. CDR3: CASSLEGLAGSSSHEQYF. The CDR3 DNA is TGTGCCAGCAGCTTAGAAGGACTAGCGGGAAGTTCTTCCCACGAGCAGTACTTC.

This sequence joins TRBV5-4 and TRBJ2-3; 9 bases are shared with TRBD1. The V segment lost 4 bases and the J segment 4 bases; nucleotides outside the gene matches: 16. Germline V gene sequence: CDR1 SGHNT, CDR2 YYREEE (reference sequence). The CDR3 sequence is 18 residues long. This CDR3 reads CASSLSPFLGQGADTQYF. The CDR3 region has the DNA TGTGCCAGCAGCCTCTCCCCTTTCCTGGGACAGGGCGCAGATACGCAGTATTTT.

This rearrangement joins TRBV4-2 to TRBJ2-7; 11 positions agree with TRBD1. J was trimmed by 2 bases and V by 1 base; bases with no gene match: 4. CDR1 and CDR2 from the germline V gene are LGHNA and YNFKEQ. CDR3 length: 16 residues. In DNA form, the CDR3 reads TGTGCCAGCAGCCAAGGGGTGGGACAGGGGGCCTACGAGCAGTACTTC. Amino acids: CASSQGVGQGAYEQYF.

This clone has just one count. This chain joins TRBV7-2 and TRBJ2-7; TRBD1 is a possible D gene (6 bases). The germline CDR1 and CDR2 sequences are SGHTA and FQGNSA. V was pared by 4 bases and J by 1 base, with 11 bases between. The CDR3 runs 14 residues. CDR3 amino acids: CASSSGQSSYEQYF. The CDR3 region has the DNA TGTGCCAGCAGCTCCGGACAGAGTTCCTACGAGCAGTACTTC.

The chain joins TRBV7-3 to TRBJ2-3, with 9 bases lining up with TRBD2. This CDR3 is 18 amino acids long. Trimming removed 5 bases from V and 4 bases from J; junction bases left unmatched: 16. In germline, CDR1 is SGHTA, CDR2 FQGTGA. This CDR3 is CASSRSLRTSVVSDTQYF. Written as DNA, the CDR3 is TGTGCCAGCAGCCGATCCTTAAGGACTAGCGTTGTTTCAGATACGCAGTATTTT.

Note on this clone: Other DNA sequences in this sample translate to the same CDR3. This chain uses TRBV6-5 with TRBJ1-1; no reliable D call. This CDR3 contains 14 residues. The V and J ends lost 4 bases and 2 bases respectively, with 11 bases between them. Per the germline V gene, CDR1 is MNHEY and CDR2 is SVGAGI. The CDR3 sequence: CASSSRTGNTEAFF. CDR3 nucleotide sequence: TGTGCCAGCAGTTCCCGGACGGGAAACACTGAAGCTTTCTTT.

J is TRBJ2-1 and V is TRBV6-5; TRBD1 agrees at 10 bases. V was pared by 3 bases and J by 6 bases, with 8 bases of the junction left unmatched. The CDR3 is 16 amino acids. Germline CDR1 is MNHEY and CDR2 is SVGAGI. CDR3 region: CASSYAGTGALNEQFF. DNA for the CDR3: TGTGCCAGCAGTTATGCCGGGACAGGGGCCCTCAATGAGCAGTTCTTC.